This T cell receptor beta chain was observed in a study of T cell responses to AZD1222 COVID-19 vaccine. General study points: Repertoire sampling happened only post peak T cell response.

About this clone itself: The antigen remains unidentified.

Assay: immunoSEQ multiplex PCR; the TCRdb copy retains only in-frame clones and omits some. Here the sample spans about 130,000 clones, about nine tenths being singletons. Germline V gives CDR1 KGHSH, CDR2 LQKENI. This CDR3 is built from 13 residues. The germline V and J ends were trimmed by 3 bases and 3 bases, with 8 bases remaining between them. V usage is TRBV18 and J usage is TRBJ1-1; no clear D gene. This specimen was peripheral blood, taken 28 days after the second AZD1222 dose. This TCR derives from an adult who received the AZD1222 COVID-19 vaccine. CDR3 amino acids: CASSPIVDTEAFF. The CDR3 DNA sequence: TGTGCCAGCTCACCGATTGTGGACACTGAAGCTTTCTTT.